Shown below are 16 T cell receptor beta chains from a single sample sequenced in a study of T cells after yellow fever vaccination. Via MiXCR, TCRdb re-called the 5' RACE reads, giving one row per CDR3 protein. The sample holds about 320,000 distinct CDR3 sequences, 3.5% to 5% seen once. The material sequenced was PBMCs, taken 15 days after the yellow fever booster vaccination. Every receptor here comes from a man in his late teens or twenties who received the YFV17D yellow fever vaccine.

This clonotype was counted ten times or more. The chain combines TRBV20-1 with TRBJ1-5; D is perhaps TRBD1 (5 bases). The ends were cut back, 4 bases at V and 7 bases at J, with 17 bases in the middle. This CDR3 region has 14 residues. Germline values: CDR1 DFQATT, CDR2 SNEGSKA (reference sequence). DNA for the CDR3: TGCAGTGCTAAAGGACCGGGACCCCAACAGCCCCAGCATTTT. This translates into CSAKGPGPQQPQHF.

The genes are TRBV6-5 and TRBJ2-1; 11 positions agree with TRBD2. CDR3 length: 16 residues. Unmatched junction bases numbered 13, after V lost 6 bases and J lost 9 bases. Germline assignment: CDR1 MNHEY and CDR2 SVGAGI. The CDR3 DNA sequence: TGTGCCAGCAGGAACTGGTTAGCGGGGGGGCCTAGTGAGCAGTTCTTC. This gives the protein CASRNWLAGGPSEQFF.

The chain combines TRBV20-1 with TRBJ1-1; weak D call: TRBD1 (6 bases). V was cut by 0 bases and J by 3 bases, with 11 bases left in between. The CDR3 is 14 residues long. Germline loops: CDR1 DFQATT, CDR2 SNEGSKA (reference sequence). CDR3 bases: TGCAGTGCTAGAGACCCTACAGGGTACACTGAAGCTTTCTTT. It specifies CSARDPTGYTEAFF.

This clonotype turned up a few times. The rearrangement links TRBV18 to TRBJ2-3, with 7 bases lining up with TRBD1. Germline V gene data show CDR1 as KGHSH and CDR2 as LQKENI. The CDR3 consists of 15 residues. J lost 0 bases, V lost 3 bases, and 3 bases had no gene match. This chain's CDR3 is CASSPEQGSTDTQYF. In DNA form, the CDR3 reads TGTGCCAGCTCACCCGAACAGGGGAGCACAGATACGCAGTATTTT.

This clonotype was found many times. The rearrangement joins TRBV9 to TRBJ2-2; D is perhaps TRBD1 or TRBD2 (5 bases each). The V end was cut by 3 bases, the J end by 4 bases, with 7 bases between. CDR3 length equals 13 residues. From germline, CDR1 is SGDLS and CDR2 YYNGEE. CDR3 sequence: CASSGDGTGELFF. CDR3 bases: TGTGCCAGCAGCGGGGACGGCACCGGGGAGCTGTTTTTT.

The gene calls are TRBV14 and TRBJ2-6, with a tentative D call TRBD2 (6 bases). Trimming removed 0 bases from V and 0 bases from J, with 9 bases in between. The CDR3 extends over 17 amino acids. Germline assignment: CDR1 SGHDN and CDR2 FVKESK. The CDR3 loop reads CASSQDREYSGANVLTF. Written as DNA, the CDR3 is TGTGCCAGCAGCCAAGATCGGGAGTACTCTGGGGCCAACGTCCTGACTTTC.

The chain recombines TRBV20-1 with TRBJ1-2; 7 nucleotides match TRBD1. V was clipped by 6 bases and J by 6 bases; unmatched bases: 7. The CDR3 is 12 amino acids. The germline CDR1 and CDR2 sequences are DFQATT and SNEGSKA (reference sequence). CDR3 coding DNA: TGCAGTGCCGGCCAGGGGGGGGATGGCTACACCTTC. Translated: CSAGQGGDGYTF.

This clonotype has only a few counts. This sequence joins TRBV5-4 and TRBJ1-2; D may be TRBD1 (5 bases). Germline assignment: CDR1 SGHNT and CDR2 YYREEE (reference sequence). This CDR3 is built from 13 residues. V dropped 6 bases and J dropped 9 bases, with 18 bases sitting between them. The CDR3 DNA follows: TGTGCCAGCACCCCGGGGGTTGTCGGAAGCTACACCTTC. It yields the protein CASTPGVVGSYTF.

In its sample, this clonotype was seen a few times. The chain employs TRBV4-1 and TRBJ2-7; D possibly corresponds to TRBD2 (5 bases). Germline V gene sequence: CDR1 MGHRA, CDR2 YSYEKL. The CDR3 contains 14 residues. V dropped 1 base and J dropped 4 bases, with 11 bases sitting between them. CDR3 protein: CASSQGIEGYEQYF. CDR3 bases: TGCGCCAGCAGCCAAGGAATAGAGGGTTACGAGCAGTACTTC.

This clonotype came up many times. CDR3: CAGGGNEKLFF. In nucleotides, the CDR3 is TGTGCTGGAGGGGGGAATGAAAAACTGTTTTTT. The genes are TRBV7-9 and TRBJ1-4, with D possibly matching TRBD1 (6 bases). The CDR3 runs to 11 residues. CDR1 and CDR2 from the germline V gene are SEHNR and FQNEAQ (reference sequence).

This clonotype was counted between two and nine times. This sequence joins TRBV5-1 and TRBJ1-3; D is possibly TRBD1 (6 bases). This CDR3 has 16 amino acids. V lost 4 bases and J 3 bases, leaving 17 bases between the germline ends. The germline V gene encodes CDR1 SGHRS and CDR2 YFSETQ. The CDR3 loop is CASSPTTGISGNTIYF. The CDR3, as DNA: TGCGCCAGCAGCCCCACTACAGGGATAAGTGGAAACACCATATATTTT.

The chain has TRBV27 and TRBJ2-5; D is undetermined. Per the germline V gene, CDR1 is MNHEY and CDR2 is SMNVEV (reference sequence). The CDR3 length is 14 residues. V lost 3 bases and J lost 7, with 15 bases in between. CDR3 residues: CASSLGNTKGTQYF. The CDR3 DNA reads TGTGCCAGCAGTTTGGGGAATACCAAGGGGACCCAGTACTTC.

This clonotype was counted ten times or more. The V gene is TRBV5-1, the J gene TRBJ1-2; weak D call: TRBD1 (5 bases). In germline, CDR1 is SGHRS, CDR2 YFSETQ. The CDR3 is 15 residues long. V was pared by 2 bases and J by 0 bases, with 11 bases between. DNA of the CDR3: TGCGCCAGCAGCTTCGACAGTACAGCTAACTATGGCTACACCTTC. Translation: CASSFDSTANYGYTF.

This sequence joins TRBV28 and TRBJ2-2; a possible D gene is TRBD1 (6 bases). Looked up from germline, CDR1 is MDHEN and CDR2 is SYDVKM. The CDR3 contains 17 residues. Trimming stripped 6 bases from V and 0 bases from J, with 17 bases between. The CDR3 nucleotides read TGTGCCAGCAGGAGACTGGTCGGGACAACGAACACCGGGGAGCTGTTTTTT. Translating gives CASRRLVGTTNTGELFF.

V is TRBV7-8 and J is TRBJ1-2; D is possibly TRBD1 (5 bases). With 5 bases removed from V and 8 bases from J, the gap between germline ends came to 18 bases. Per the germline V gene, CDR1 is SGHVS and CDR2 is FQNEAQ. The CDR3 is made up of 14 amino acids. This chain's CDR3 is CASSVRVEVGGYTF. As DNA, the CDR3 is TGTGCCAGCAGCGTCAGGGTGGAGGTGGGCGGCTACACCTTC.

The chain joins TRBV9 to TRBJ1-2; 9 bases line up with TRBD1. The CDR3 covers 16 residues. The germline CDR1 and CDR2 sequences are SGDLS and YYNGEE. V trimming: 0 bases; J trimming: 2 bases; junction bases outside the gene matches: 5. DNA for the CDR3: TGTGCCAGCAGCGTAGATCCAGGGACAGGGAACTATGGCTACACCTTC. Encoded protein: CASSVDPGTGNYGYTF.